A selection of T cell receptor beta chains follows, all from one sample in a study of cytomegalovirus exposure and HLA in healthy donors. Libraries were prepared by immunoSEQ multiplex PCR; TCRdb keeps only in-frame clonotypes and omits some of them. The repertoire table contains roughly 84,000 clones. Sequenced input: PBMCs. The origin of the receptors is a man aged 50-60 years in good health and CMV-seronegative. The CDR3 runs from the conserved cysteine through the conserved F or W. A D gene is named only where the DNA matches it firmly.

j_gene	d_gene	v_gene	CDR3nt	CDR3aa
TRBJ2-7	TRBD1	TRBV28	TGTGCCACCACACAGGGGGTAGTAGCCTACGAGCAGTACTTC	CATTQGVVAYEQYF
TRBJ2-3	TRBD1	TRBV13	TGTGCCAGCAGCCTCGGACAGGGCACAGATACGCAGTATTTT	CASSLGQGTDTQYF
TRBJ1-2	-	TRBV7-9	TGTGCCAGCAGCATACGTGGACAAGAAGCGTATGGCTACACCTTC	CASSIRGQEAYGYTF
TRBJ1-5	-	TRBV7-9	TGTGCCAGCAGCTTAGTTGGCAGGGGAAAGGATCAGCCCCAGCATTTT	CASSLVGRGKDQPQHF
TRBJ1-2	TRBD1	TRBV5-1	TGCGCCAGCAAAGCGACAGGGGCTAATGGCTACACCTTC	CASKATGANGYTF
TRBJ2-5	TRBD2	TRBV2	TGTGCCAGCAGAGCCACTCTAGCGGGGGAACGAGAGACCCAGTACTTC	CASRATLAGERETQYF
TRBJ1-1	-	TRBV14	TGTGCCAGCAGCCCCTACAGGACAGCATCGATAGAAGCTTTCTTT	CASSPYRTASIEAFF
TRBJ2-7	-	TRBV6-6	TGTGCCAGCAGTCACGCAGGAATCTACGAGCAGTACTTC	CASSHAGIYEQYF
TRBJ2-2	TRBD2	TRBV5-1	TGCGCCAGCAGCTTGGCGCCGACTAGCGGGACCGGGGAGCTGTTTTTT	CASSLAPTSGTGELFF
TRBJ1-2	TRBD1	TRBV7-2	TGTGCCAGCAGCTTGGGACAGGGCAGTGGCTACACCTTC	CASSLGQGSGYTF
TRBJ2-5	TRBD1	TRBV15	TGTGCCACCAGCAGATACGAGGGACAGGGGCGTGGAACCCAGTACTTC	CATSRYEGQGRGTQYF
TRBJ1-1	-	TRBV19	TGTGCCAGTTGCAACCAGGGATACAACACTGAAGCTTTCTTT	CASCNQGYNTEAFF
TRBJ2-1	TRBD1	TRBV4-1	TGCGCCAGCAGCCAAAAGACAGGGATGGTCAATGAGCAGTTCTTC	CASSQKTGMVNEQFF
TRBJ2-5	-	TRBV2	TGTGCCAGCACACAATATCGGGGTGGGCACCAAGAGACCCAGTACTTC	CASTQYRGGHQETQYF
TRBJ1-3	-	TRBV9	TGTGCCAGCAGCGTAGGCGGGGGGAGGAGAAACACCATATATTTT	CASSVGGGRRNTIYF
TRBJ1-3	-	TRBV10-3	TGTGCCACAAGTGACAGTACCTCTGGAAACACCATATATTTT	CATSDSTSGNTIYF
TRBJ2-5	-	TRBV7-2	TGTGCCAGCAGCACTGACGCAGGGACCCAGTACTTC	CASSTDAGTQYF
TRBJ2-5	-	TRBV7-9	TGTGCCAGCAGGACAGTGGAGACCCAGTACTTC	CASRTVETQYF
TRBJ1-1	-	TRBV9	TGTGCCAGCAGCGTGGCGGAGAACACTGAAGCTTTCTTT	CASSVAENTEAFF
TRBJ1-3	-	TRBV5-8	TGTGCCAGCAGCCCCCGACTCACGGGTGGCACCATATATTTT	CASSPRLTGGTIYF
TRBJ1-2	TRBD1	TRBV7-2	TGTGCCAGCAGCCAGGGACAGGGTCTCGGCTACACCTTC	CASSQGQGLGYTF
TRBJ1-4	-	TRBV19	TGTGCCAGTAGTGCCGCCCCAGGTGAAAAACTGTTTTTT	CASSAAPGEKLFF
TRBJ2-7	TRBD2	TRBV28	TGTGCCAGCAGGGGGACTAGCGGGGGGTACGAGCAGTACTTC	CASRGTSGGYEQYF
TRBJ2-7	TRBD1	TRBV4-1	TGCGCCAGCAGCCAAGATTTTTGGGGATCCGGGACAGGGGCTTTCGAGCAGTACTTC	CASSQDFWGSGTGAFEQYF
TRBJ1-2	-	TRBV25-1	TGTGCCAGCAGTGAATACCAGGGTCATCTGTCCTATGGCTACACCTTC	CASSEYQGHLSYGYTF
TRBJ1-1	-	TRBV18	TGTGCCAGCTCACCACCCGTGGGACGGGGGACTGAAGCTTTCTTT	CASSPPVGRGTEAFF
TRBJ1-6	-	TRBV10-3	TGTGCCATCAGTGGTGGAGGTAGCCGGAATTCACCCCTCCACTTT	CAISGGGSRNSPLHF
TRBJ2-5	-	TRBV7-3	TGTGCCAGCAGCGCATATCTAGCGCCAGAGACCCAGTACTTC	CASSAYLAPETQYF
TRBJ1-5	TRBD1	TRBV4-1	TGCGCCAGCAGCCAAGGGACAGGGCTTCAGCCCCAGCATTTT	CASSQGTGLQPQHF
TRBJ2-7	-	TRBV18	TGTGCCAGCTCACCCTTGGACAGAGCCTACGAGCAGTACTTC	CASSPLDRAYEQYF
TRBJ1-4	TRBD1	TRBV4-1	TGCGCCAGCAGCTATCAGGGGGGTAATGAAAAACTGTTTTTT	CASSYQGGNEKLFF